Here is one T cell receptor (beta chain) with its context. Its antigen remains unidentified. The sample holds no much larger clone one base away, and base qualities are not on file. The entry originates in a study of blood T cell repertoires in COVID-19 (dated by TCRdb to the early 2020s). About the investigation overall: Samples from collaborators originated in the United States, Italy and Spain and spanned both the acute and convalescent phases of COVID-19. Where HLA class I and class II types were available, the types were taken from metadata supplied by the sample provider, not from assay-based typing. A freely available public database, intended as a resource for researchers studying the immune response to SARS-CoV-2, is where the repertoires were released. Sample metadata almost always included a de-identified subject ID, COVID-19 status, age in years and sex. Samples were obtained from the ongoing ImmuneRACE study (first 160 participants) and from 1,254 subjects provided by 6 global collaborators. Deeply sampled blood TCRbeta repertoires from subjects exposed to, actively infected with, or recovered from COVID-19 were included in the dataset. The material from the prospective study consisted of cDNA or gDNA derived from T cells, B-cell-depleted T cells, or PBMCs.

The immunoSEQ Assay, a bias-controlled multiplex PCR, was used to amplify TCRbeta CDR3 regions from genomic DNA. Per the original workflow: The number of nucleated cells in each sample was estimated from the amplification of reference gene primers within the assay. To quantify the absolute abundance of each unique TCRbeta CDR3 rearrangement, sequence reads were collapsed and filtered. For each sample, productive Simpson clonality was calculated by taking the square root of Simpson's diversity index across productive rearrangements. Drawn from immuneACCESS, this table holds only the in-frame rearrangements with V and J called that TCRdb kept. Clones are partly lost; checked studies trace under half to an unresolved V gene and leave the rest unexplained. V, J and clone size were drawn from that table, and D and trimming were deduced from the DNA. The sample includes some 140,000 clones, with roughly 84% observed a single time. The top ten clonotypes cover 9% to 14% of the sample.

In Seattle, one collaborating source enrolled patients while the infection was active and tracked those patients longitudinally over the course of disease. Collaborating institutions collected whole blood in K2EDTA tubes following their own protocols. For TCRbeta analysis, collaborators shipped samples in one of three forms: frozen whole blood, isolated PBMCs, or DNA extracted from either of those sample types. As encoded in the germline V gene (reference sequence), CDR1 is SEHNR while CDR2 is FQNEAQ. The V end loses 11 bases and the J end loses 4 bases, and a stretch of 14 bases separates them. The CDR3 numbers 12 residues from cysteine through phenylalanine. Here the CDR3 DNA is all that survives: 36 bases in frame from base 1. The full study reports these points: How much clinical and demographic metadata was included differed by source and by participant, and the metadata was provided uncurated.

Rearrangement joined TRBV7-9 to TRBJ1-2, with the D gene not clear enough to name. The receptor was isolated from a woman aged 55-75 years with COVID-19, enrolled during active disease. Sequencing input: peripheral blood. The sequenced DNA: TGTGCCGTCAGCGGGCAGAGCTATGGCTACACCTTC. The encoded protein is CAVSGQSYGYTF.